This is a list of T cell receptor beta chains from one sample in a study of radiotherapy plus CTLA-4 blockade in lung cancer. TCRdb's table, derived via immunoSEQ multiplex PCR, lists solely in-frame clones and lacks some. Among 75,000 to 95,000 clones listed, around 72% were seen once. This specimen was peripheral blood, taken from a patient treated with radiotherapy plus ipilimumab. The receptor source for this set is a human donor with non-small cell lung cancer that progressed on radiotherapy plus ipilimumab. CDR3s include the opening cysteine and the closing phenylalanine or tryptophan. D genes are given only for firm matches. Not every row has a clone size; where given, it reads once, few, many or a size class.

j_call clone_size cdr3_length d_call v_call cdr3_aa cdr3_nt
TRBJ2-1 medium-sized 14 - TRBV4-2 CASSRGTGNNEQFF TGTGCCAGCAGCCGGGGGACGGGGAACAATGAGCAGTTCTTC
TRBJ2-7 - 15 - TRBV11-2 CASSNTPGTGYEQYF TGTGCCAGCAGCAATACCCCGGGAACAGGCTACGAGCAGTACTTC
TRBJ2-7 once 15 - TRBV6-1 CASGTEGKGYDEQYF TGTGCCAGCGGGACTGAGGGGAAGGGGTATGACGAGCAGTACTTC
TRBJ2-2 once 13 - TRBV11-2 CASSLGRTGELFF TGTGCCAGCAGCTTAGGACGTACCGGGGAGCTGTTTTTT
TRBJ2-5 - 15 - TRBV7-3 CASSFGRPPSETQYF TGTGCCAGCAGCTTCGGGAGACCTCCATCGGAGACCCAGTACTTC
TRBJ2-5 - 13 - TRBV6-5 CASSNSGTQTQYF TGTGCCAGCAGCAATAGCGGTACTCAGACCCAGTACTTC
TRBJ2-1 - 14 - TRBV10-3 CAILIAEAYNEQFF TGTGCCATCTTAATCGCGGAGGCCTACAATGAGCAGTTCTTC
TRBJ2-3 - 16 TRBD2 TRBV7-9 CASSSPLAGGPDTQYF TGTGCCAGCAGCTCCCCACTAGCGGGAGGGCCAGATACGCAGTATTTT
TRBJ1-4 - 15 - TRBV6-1 CASSQLRQKNEKLFF TGTGCCAGCTCCCAGCTAAGACAGAAAAATGAAAAACTGTTTTTT
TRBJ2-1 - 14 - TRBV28 CASSYGNSYNEQFF TGTGCCAGCAGTTACGGGAACTCCTACAATGAGCAGTTCTTC
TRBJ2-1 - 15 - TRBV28 CASSSGRGSYNEQFF TGTGCCAGCAGCTCAGGGAGAGGGTCCTACAATGAGCAGTTCTTC
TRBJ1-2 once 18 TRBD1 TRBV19 CASSMQGGTDREKDGYTF TGTGCCAGTAGTATGCAGGGGGGGACCGACAGGGAAAAGGATGGCTACACCTTC
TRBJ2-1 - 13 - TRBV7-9 CASEVSSYNEQFF TGTGCCAGTGAGGTGAGCTCCTACAATGAGCAGTTCTTC
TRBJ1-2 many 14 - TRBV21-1 CASSSRDRVDTYTF TGTGCCAGCAGCTCCCGGGACAGGGTCGATACCTACACCTTC
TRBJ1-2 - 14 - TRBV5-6 CASSLVGADYGYTF TGTGCCAGCAGCTTGGTGGGGGCAGACTATGGCTACACCTTC
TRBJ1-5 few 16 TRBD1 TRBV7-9 CASSLETGTFNQPQHF TGTGCCAGCAGCTTAGAGACAGGGACATTCAATCAGCCCCAGCATTTT
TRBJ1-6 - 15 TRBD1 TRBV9 CASSGGTASQSPLHF TGTGCCAGCAGCGGAGGGACAGCCTCCCAATCACCCCTCCACTTT
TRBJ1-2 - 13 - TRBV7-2 CASSPTGVNGYTF TGTGCCAGCAGCCCGACAGGTGTGAATGGCTACACCTTC
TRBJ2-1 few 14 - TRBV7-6 CASSLGASGGEQFF TGTGCCAGCAGCTTAGGAGCTAGTGGGGGTGAGCAGTTCTTC
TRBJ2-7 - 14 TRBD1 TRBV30 CAWSTGTGLYEQYF TGTGCCTGGAGTACAGGGACAGGGCTCTACGAGCAGTACTTC
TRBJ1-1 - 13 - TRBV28 CASSLFSNTEAFF TGTGCCAGCAGTTTGTTCAGCAACACTGAAGCTTTCTTT
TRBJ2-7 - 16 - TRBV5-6 CASSLPLSEGLYEQYF TGTGCCAGCAGCCTTCCTCTAAGCGAAGGCCTTTACGAGCAGTACTTC